The 20 T cell receptor beta chains listed next were all sequenced from one sample in a study of shared clonotypes between healthy human individuals. Only in-frame clones appear in the TCRdb table, and some are missing; sequencing was by immunoSEQ multiplex PCR. This table holds about 1.4 million clones, roughly 97% found once. The sample comprised naive CD4+ T cells sorted from blood. As to subset: CD45RA+ positively selected. The receptors come from a man aged 30 to 39 in good health.

The rearrangement uses TRBV28 and TRBJ1-4; weak D call: TRBD1 (5 bases). V was trimmed by 7 bases and J by 3 bases, leaving 12 bases between them. Germline CDR1 MDHEN, CDR2 SYDVKM. CDR3 length equals 14 residues. CDR3 residues: CASTMGVSNEKLFF. The CDR3 bases are TGTGCCAGCACCATGGGGGTTTCTAATGAAAAACTGTTTTTT.

The chain joins TRBV7-8 to TRBJ2-2, with 8 bases aligning to TRBD1. Germline-derived CDR1 and CDR2 are SGHVS and FQNEAQ. V was clipped by 5 bases and J by 7 bases; unmatched bases: 6. The length of the CDR3 is 14 residues. The CDR3 DNA reads TGTGCCAGCAGCCGCAGGGGGCCCGACGGGGAGCTGTTTTTT. Translated, it gives CASSRRGPDGELFF.

This clone was recorded once. The chain combines TRBV5-1 with TRBJ1-1; a weak D match, TRBD1 (5 bases). The CDR3 covers 15 residues. The V gene lost 5 bases and the J gene lost 1 base, with 15 bases spanning the gap. From germline, CDR1 is SGHRS and CDR2 YFSETQ. CDR3 in amino acids: CASRLFWGGNTEAFF. CDR3 DNA sequence: TGCGCCAGCAGGCTTTTTTGGGGCGGGAACACTGAAGCTTTCTTT.

The J gene is TRBJ2-2, the V gene TRBV28, with D possibly TRBD2 on 5 matching bases. The germline CDR1 and CDR2 sequences are MDHEN and SYDVKM. This CDR3 contains 15 residues. The ends were cut back, 3 bases at V and 3 bases at J, with 11 bases in the middle. CDR3 residues: CASSLAGIHTGELFF. CDR3 coding DNA: TGTGCCAGCAGTTTGGCGGGCATACACACCGGGGAGCTGTTTTTT.

The chain uses TRBV15 and TRBJ1-5, with 7 bases matching TRBD1. Trimming cost V 1 base and J 0 bases; bases outside gene matches: 6. Germline CDR1 LNHNV, CDR2 YYDKDF (reference sequence). The CDR3 has 17 amino acids. CDR3 amino acids: CATSRGKGAGSNQPQHF. DNA of the CDR3: TGTGCCACCAGCAGAGGAAAGGGGGCTGGTAGCAATCAGCCCCAGCATTTT. The full variable domain, in which reference TRBV15 and TRBJ1-5 provide the parts outside the CDR3, is DAMVIQNPRYQVTQFGKPVTLSCSQTLNHNVMYWYQQKSSQAPKLLFHYYDKDFNNEADTPDNFQSRRPNTSFCFLDIRSPGLGDTAMYLCATSRGKGAGSNQPQHFGDGTRLSIL.

CDR3 residues: CASSEGGTERNQPQHF. CDR3 nucleotides: TGCGCCAGCAGCGAGGGTGGGACAGAACGAAATCAGCCCCAGCATTTT. The chain recombines TRBV5-1 with TRBJ1-5; 7 bases are shared with TRBD1. The germline gives CDR1 SGHRS, CDR2 YFSETQ. V dropped 4 bases and J dropped 4; count of bases not matched to a gene: 11. The CDR3 sequence is 16 residues long.

The J gene is TRBJ2-3, the V gene TRBV30; no definite D call. V was pared by 0 bases and J by 0 bases, with 13 bases between. Germline assignment: CDR1 GTSNPN and CDR2 SVGIG (reference sequence). The CDR3 covers 16 residues. The DNA of the CDR3 is TGTGCCTGGAGTGTACGAGTGAGTGCTAGCACAGATACGCAGTATTTT. Translated, it gives CAWSVRVSASTDTQYF.

This clone has just one count. V gene TRBV29-1 combines with J gene TRBJ2-2, with D tentatively TRBD1 or TRBD2 (5 bases each). Germline-derived CDR1 and CDR2 are SQVTM and ANQGSEA. This CDR3 spans 14 amino acids. Between the trimmed V and J ends, which lost 5 bases and 1 base, there was a span of 11 bases. The CDR3 nucleotides are TGCAGCGTTAGGGACGTTGTGAACACCGGGGAGCTGTTTTTT. It translates to CSVRDVVNTGELFF.

Only one count was recorded for this clone. V is TRBV6-1 and J is TRBJ2-7; unclear D gene. Germline CDR1 reads MNHNS; CDR2 reads SASEGT. This CDR3 contains 15 residues. V gave up 5 bases and J gave up 2 bases, with 16 bases separating them. CDR3 sequence (DNA): TGTGCCAGCAGTCAACGACCCCCCACAACCTACGAGCAGTACTTC. This translates into CASSQRPPTTYEQYF.

The V and J genes are TRBV30 and TRBJ2-1; 10 bases line up with TRBD1. The trim removed 5 bases at V and 3 bases at J, leaving 4 bases unmatched. The V gene's germline CDR1 is GTSNPN and CDR2 SVGIG (reference sequence). This CDR3 contains 14 residues. CDR3 sequence (DNA): TGTGCCTGGGGCCGGGACAGGGGCTACAATGAGCAGTTCTTC. Residues: CAWGRDRGYNEQFF.

The chain uses TRBV6-1 and TRBJ2-2; maybe TRBD2 (6 bases). CDR1 and CDR2 from the germline V gene are MNHNS and SASEGT. The CDR3 runs 15 residues. Trimming left V 6 bases short and J 8 bases short, with 19 bases between. The chain's CDR3 is CASREWGLSWGELFF. The CDR3 DNA follows: TGTGCCAGCAGGGAATGGGGACTCTCCTGGGGGGAGCTGTTTTTT.

The gene calls are TRBV7-9 and TRBJ2-5; 7 bases align to TRBD2. The germline V gene encodes CDR1 SEHNR and CDR2 FQNEAQ (reference sequence). The V segment lost 5 bases and the J segment 0 bases; nucleotides outside the gene matches: 6. The CDR3 runs 15 residues. CDR3 coding DNA: TGTGCCAGCAGCGGCTGGGGAGGGAACCAAGAGACCCAGTACTTC. It codes for CASSGWGGNQETQYF.

The rearrangement links TRBV27 to TRBJ2-1; the D call may be TRBD1 or TRBD2 (5 bases each). Germline CDR1 is MNHEY and CDR2 is SMNVEV (reference sequence). This CDR3 has 13 amino acids. Trimming took 3 bases from V and 6 from J, leaving 9 bases between them. In DNA, the CDR3 is TGTGCCAGCAGTTTGGGGACCACCAATGAGCAGTTCTTC. Translation: CASSLGTTNEQFF.

The V gene is TRBV5-5, the J gene TRBJ2-3; 8 nucleotides line up with TRBD1. After removal of 4 bases from V and 4 bases from J, the junction contained 14 bases not matched to a gene. There are 17 residues in the CDR3. The V gene's germline CDR1 is SGHKS and CDR2 YYEKEE (reference sequence). CDR3 in DNA: TGTGCCAGCAGCCCCGGGCCAGGCAGGGGGCTATCAGATACGCAGTATTTT. Amino acid sequence: CASSPGPGRGLSDTQYF.

The chain has TRBV5-4 and TRBJ2-5; D gene ambiguous. Trimming shortened V by 2 bases and J by 4 bases, and 3 bases separated the two germline ends. The CDR3 is 11 amino acids. Germline V CDR1 and CDR2: SGHNT, YYREEE (reference sequence). CDR3 sequence (DNA): TGTGCCAGCAGCTTTTCAGAGACCCAGTACTTC. It translates to CASSFSETQYF.

The CDR3 DNA follows: TGTGCCAGCAGCCACGGCGGCCTAGCGGGAGGGTTGGCAGATACGCAGTATTTT. Protein sequence: CASSHGGLAGGLADTQYF. V and J are TRBV7-8 and TRBJ2-3; 12 bases line up with TRBD2. The V gene end was trimmed by 5 bases and the J gene end by 4 bases; junction bases not matched to a gene: 13. There are 18 residues in the CDR3. CDR1 is SGHVS, CDR2 FQNEAQ, per germline.

This chain links TRBV7-6 with TRBJ2-1; D is undetermined. CDR1 SGHVS and CDR2 FNYEAQ come from the germline V gene. V was shortened by 7 bases and J by 1 base, with 11 bases between the two germline ends. The CDR3 has 14 residues. This CDR3 is CASTPGPSYNEQFF. Written as DNA, the CDR3 is TGTGCCAGCACCCCTGGGCCGTCCTACAATGAGCAGTTCTTC.

CDR3 DNA: TGTGCCAGCCGGTCCAGGGCGGAAAAACTGTTTTTT. It encodes CASRSRAEKLFF. The V gene is TRBV6-1, the J gene TRBJ1-4; maybe TRBD1 (5 bases). V was cut by 8 bases and J by 8 bases, with 12 bases left in between. Germline CDR1 and CDR2: MNHNS and SASEGT. The CDR3 has 12 residues.

This clone was counted once. The chain uses TRBV19 and TRBJ2-2; no definite D call. Trimming removed 10 bases from V and 1 base from J, with 19 bases in between. Germline V gives CDR1 LNHDA, CDR2 SQIVND (reference sequence). The CDR3 is 16 amino acids. The CDR3, as DNA: TGTGCCACCCGCCGAGGTGGGGTGGGGAACACCGGGGAGCTGTTTTTT. It specifies CATRRGGVGNTGELFF.

The chain is built from TRBV19 and TRBJ2-1, with 12 bases identical to TRBD2. Germline values: CDR1 LNHDA, CDR2 SQIVND (reference sequence). V dropped 6 bases and J dropped 2; count of bases not matched to a gene: 11. The CDR3 contains 18 residues. The CDR3 region has the DNA TGTGCCAGTAGAAAACTAGCGGGAGGCCCCCGGGCCTACAATGAGCAGTTCTTC. Translated: CASRKLAGGPRAYNEQFF.